Following are 22 T cell receptor beta chains from one sample sequenced in a study of blood T cell repertoires in COVID-19. Repertoires were generated with immunoSEQ multiplex PCR, while TCRdb's copy carries only in-frame clones and drops some. The sample records about 94,000 clones, 80% being singletons. The material sequenced was peripheral blood. These receptors were collected from a woman over 75 with acute or convalescent COVID-19.

The chain joins TRBV19 to TRBJ2-7; 8 bases are shared with TRBD1. The trim removed 3 bases at V and 6 bases at J, leaving 4 bases unmatched. Germline V lookup: CDR1 LNHDA, CDR2 SQIVND (reference sequence). The CDR3 contains 13 residues. Written as DNA, the CDR3 is TGTGCCAGTAGTATGGGACAGGTCCCCGAGCAGTACTTC. Its translation: CASSMGQVPEQYF.

DNA for the CDR3: TGTGCCACCAGCAGGGGGGGAGACGCAAATACGCAGTATTTT. This codes for CATSRGGDANTQYF. The rearrangement joins TRBV15 to TRBJ2-3, with D maybe TRBD2 (6 bases). The CDR3 contains 14 residues. V dropped 3 bases and J dropped 7 bases, with 14 bases sitting between them. CDR1 is LNHNV, CDR2 YYDKDF, per germline (reference sequence). Drawing the rest from reference TRBV15 and TRBJ2-3, the complete variable domain is DAMVIQNPRYQVTQFGKPVTLSCSQTLNHNVMYWYQQKSSQAPKLLFHYYDKDFNNEADTPDNFQSRRPNTSFCFLDIRSPGLGDTAMYLCATSRGGDANTQYFGPGTRLTVL.

The rearrangement uses TRBV23-1 and TRBJ2-3; D unresolved. TRBV23-1 is sorted into the ORF group, with uncertain function. Trimming removed 5 bases from V and 0 bases from J, with 21 bases in between. This CDR3 comprises 18 residues. The CDR3 sequence: CASSYRADHPHSTDTQYF. The CDR3 DNA is TGCGCCAGCAGTTACCGTGCGGATCACCCCCACAGCACAGATACGCAGTATTTT.

This clone appeared a single time. V gene TRBV11-2 combines with J gene TRBJ2-3; the match to TRBD2 covers 15 bases. V dropped 5 bases and J dropped 5; count of bases not matched to a gene: 5. Per germline, CDR1 SGHAT and CDR2 FQNNGV. The CDR3 extends over 16 amino acids. The CDR3 region has the DNA TGTGCCAGCAGCCTCGGACTAGCGGGAGGGCTAGATACGCAGTATTTT. Its protein product is CASSLGLAGGLDTQYF.

The CDR3 spells CASSLGRADQPQHF. In DNA form, the CDR3 reads TGTGCCAGCAGCCTAGGCAGGGCTGATCAGCCCCAGCATTTT. This chain uses TRBV2 with TRBJ1-5, with a tentative D call TRBD1 (5 bases). The V end was cut by 6 bases, the J end by 5 bases, with 14 bases between. CDR3 length: 14 amino acids. Germline CDR1 reads SNHLY; CDR2 reads FYNNEI.

This clone was seen just once. The chain combines TRBV10-3 with TRBJ2-1; D is unclear. Germline V gene sequence: CDR1 ENHRY, CDR2 SYGVKD. This CDR3 contains 16 residues. V shed 7 bases and J shed 5 bases, with 21 bases lying between them. CDR3 amino acids: CAITPVLGAIDNEQFF. The CDR3 DNA follows: TGTGCCATCACCCCCGTCCTTGGAGCTATAGACAATGAGCAGTTCTTC.

V and J are TRBV2 and TRBJ1-2; D is unclear. The CDR3 is 13 amino acids. Germline values: CDR1 SNHLY, CDR2 FYNNEI. Deletions cut 6 bases from V and 2 bases from J, with 10 bases between. Here the CDR3 reads CASRDSQNYGYTF. Written as DNA, the CDR3 is TGTGCCAGCAGAGATAGCCAGAACTATGGCTACACCTTC.

This chain links TRBV14 with TRBJ1-4; 8 nucleotides align to TRBD1. The CDR3 has 14 residues. Trimming took 1 base from V and 8 from J; bases not matched to a gene: 3. Germline lookup yields CDR1 SGHDN and CDR2 FVKESK. The CDR3 is CASSQGRGREKLFF. The CDR3 DNA follows: TGTGCCAGCAGCCAAGGCAGGGGGCGCGAAAAACTGTTTTTT.

V and J are TRBV29-1 and TRBJ2-5; tentatively, D is TRBD2 (6 bases). Per the germline V gene, CDR1 is SQVTM and CDR2 is ANQGSEA. V lost 3 bases to trimming and J lost 2 bases, with 10 bases between them. CDR3 length: 13 amino acids. The CDR3 DNA sequence: TGCAGCGTTGATCGGGGGAGACAAGAGACCCAGTACTTC. It encodes CSVDRGRQETQYF.

This chain links TRBV29-1 with TRBJ1-5, with D unresolved. The CDR3 is 12 residues long. Germline V gives CDR1 SQVTM, CDR2 ANQGSEA. With 6 bases removed from V and 3 bases from J, the gap between germline ends came to 9 bases. CDR3 amino acids: CSVSRDNQPQHF. The CDR3 nucleotides are TGCAGCGTGAGTAGAGACAATCAGCCCCAGCATTTT.

The gene calls are TRBV9 and TRBJ1-6, with 10 bases matching TRBD1. V shed 4 bases, J shed 0 bases, and the junction held 7 bases outside the gene matches. CDR1 is SGDLS and CDR2 is YYNGEE in the germline V gene. The CDR3 contains 18 residues. The CDR3 coding sequence is TGTGCCAGCAGCCCCACGGACAGGGGGAGCTCCTATAATTCACCCCTCCACTTT. It yields the protein CASSPTDRGSSYNSPLHF.

The chain joins TRBV5-4 to TRBJ1-1, with 9 positions matching TRBD1. With 3 bases clipped from V and 3 bases from J, the junction kept 3 bases outside the gene matches. Germline V CDR1 and CDR2: SGHNT, YYREEE (reference sequence). This CDR3 is built from 14 residues. The CDR3 DNA reads as TGTGCCAGCAGCTGGGGACAGGGCGACACTGAAGCTTTCTTT. Protein: CASSWGQGDTEAFF.

The chain couples TRBV5-1 to TRBJ2-1; 8 bases match TRBD1. CDR1 is SGHRS and CDR2 is YFSETQ in the germline V gene. This CDR3 is 13 amino acids long. V shed 0 bases, J shed 8 bases, and the junction held 1 base outside the gene matches. DNA for the CDR3: TGCGCCAGCAGCTTGGACAGGGGGGATGAGCAGTTCTTC. This translates into CASSLDRGDEQFF.

In DNA form, the CDR3 reads TGTGCCAGCACGGGAGGGACAGGGCGTGAAAAACTGTTTTTT. As protein: CASTGGTGREKLFF. The V gene is TRBV27, the J gene TRBJ1-4; 9 bases are a match to TRBD1. J lost 7 bases, V lost 7 bases, and 7 bases had no gene match. Germline V gene lookup returns CDR1 MNHEY and CDR2 SMNVEV (reference sequence). This CDR3 contains 14 residues.

This clone has only a few counts. The chain is built from TRBV2 and TRBJ2-1; the D gene is possibly TRBD2 (6 bases). V lost 6 bases and J 8 bases, leaving 14 bases between the germline ends. The V gene's germline CDR1 is SNHLY and CDR2 FYNNEI. The CDR3 spans 13 residues. CDR3 loop: CASSGSGVHEQFF. CDR3 sequence (DNA): TGTGCCAGCAGCGGGAGTGGGGTCCATGAGCAGTTCTTC.

The chain links TRBV18 to TRBJ2-6; 8 bases line up with TRBD1. V lost 1 base, J lost 1 base, and 6 bases stayed unmatched. CDR1 is KGHSH, CDR2 LQKENI, per germline. The CDR3 has 18 residues. The CDR3 spells CASSPRTGSLSGANVLTF. As DNA, the CDR3 is TGTGCCAGCTCACCACGGACAGGGTCCCTATCTGGGGCCAACGTCCTGACTTTC.

The rearrangement links TRBV27 to TRBJ2-7; D unresolved. The CDR3 consists of 15 residues. The V gene's germline CDR1 is MNHEY and CDR2 SMNVEV (reference sequence). With 4 bases removed from V and 1 base from J, the gap between germline ends came to 14 bases. The CDR3 DNA sequence: TGTGCCAGCAGTTCCCCAGCATCAGGTTCCTACGAGCAGTACTTC. It yields the protein CASSSPASGSYEQYF.

V gene TRBV6-5 combines with J gene TRBJ2-1; 12 bases fit TRBD2. The CDR3 length is 15 residues. The V and J ends lost 2 bases and 7 bases, in that order; junction bases with no gene match: 3. Germline V gene sequence: CDR1 MNHEY, CDR2 SVGAGI. The CDR3, as DNA: TGTGCCAGCAGTTACGGGACTAGCGGGTGGAATGAGCAGTTCTTC. Translation: CASSYGTSGWNEQFF.

The J gene is TRBJ2-3, the V gene TRBV11-2, with 11 bases fitting TRBD2. The CDR3 is 17 residues long. V was pared by 4 bases and J by 6 bases, with 12 bases of the junction left unmatched. Looked up from germline, CDR1 is SGHAT and CDR2 is FQNNGV. CDR3 coding DNA: TGTGCCAGCAGCTCCCAAATACTAGCGGGAGTGGTCGATACGCAGTATTTT. This codes for CASSSQILAGVVDTQYF.

This chain connects TRBV5-1 to TRBJ1-2, with D possibly being TRBD1 (5 bases). Germline loops: CDR1 SGHRS, CDR2 YFSETQ. The CDR3 loop spans 16 amino acids. V shed 7 bases and J shed 6 bases, with 25 bases lying between them. The CDR3 nucleotides read TGCGCCAGCTCGACCGAACCAGGGATGATAATGGATGGCTACACCTTC. It yields the protein CASSTEPGMIMDGYTF. Using reference TRBV5-1 and TRBJ1-2 for the parts outside the CDR3, the full variable domain is KAGVTQTPRYLIKTRGQQVTLSCSPISGHRSVSWYQQTPGQGLQFLFEYFSETQRNKGNFPGRFSGRQFSNSRSEMNVSTLELGDSALYLCASSTEPGMIMDGYTFGSGTRLTVV.

The chain carries TRBV5-1 and TRBJ1-2; D is undetermined. CDR1 is SGHRS and CDR2 is YFSETQ in the germline V gene. This CDR3 spans 15 amino acids. Trimming took 2 bases from V and 0 from J, leaving 11 bases between them. CDR3 loop: CASSLSGNSNYGYTF. The CDR3 region has the DNA TGCGCCAGCAGCTTATCCGGTAATTCTAACTATGGCTACACCTTC.

The sample holds a few counts of this clone. V is TRBV7-9 and J is TRBJ1-5; D ambiguous. This CDR3 region has 12 residues. Deletions cut 5 bases from V and 11 bases from J, with 13 bases between. The V gene's germline CDR1 is SEHNR and CDR2 FQNEAQ (reference sequence). The CDR3 protein is CASSVEVGAQHF. The CDR3 DNA sequence: TGTGCCAGCAGCGTGGAGGTGGGAGCCCAGCATTTT.